The 13 T cell receptor beta chains below were found in one sample sequenced in a study of cytomegalovirus exposure and HLA in healthy donors. Primers: 60 Vbeta forward and 13 Jbeta reverse. Only in-frame clones appear in the TCRdb table, and some are missing; sequencing was by immunoSEQ multiplex PCR. This table holds just over 150,000 clones, around four fifths found once. The sample consisted of PBMCs. The source of these receptors is a woman in her twenties or thirties in good health and CMV-seronegative.

This clone appeared once. The V call is TRBV6-5, the J call TRBJ1-4, with TRBD1 as a possible D gene (6 bases). The CDR3 covers 15 residues. In germline, CDR1 is MNHEY, CDR2 SVGAGI. Trimming removed 6 bases at V and 8 bases at J, with 19 bases between. The CDR3: CASSTRRGPGEKLFF. CDR3 DNA sequence: TGTGCCAGCAGCACACGCAGGGGTCCGGGGGAAAAACTGTTTTTT.

V gene TRBV5-1 combines with J gene TRBJ2-1; TRBD1 might be the D (6 bases). The CDR3 is 15 amino acids. The ends were cut back, 6 bases at V and 12 bases at J, with 25 bases in the middle. Germline CDR1 reads SGHRS; CDR2 reads YFSETQ. CDR3 amino acids: CASTTTGIRSGRQFF. In DNA form, the CDR3 reads TGCGCCAGCACCACGACAGGAATCCGGTCGGGCAGGCAGTTCTTC. The full variable domain, in which reference TRBV5-1 and TRBJ2-1 provide the parts outside the CDR3, is KAGVTQTPRYLIKTRGQQVTLSCSPISGHRSVSWYQQTPGQGLQFLFEYFSETQRNKGNFPGRFSGRQFSNSRSEMNVSTLELGDSALYLCASTTTGIRSGRQFFGPGTRLTVL.

The CDR3 DNA reads TGTGCCGCTTCAGGGGAGAGCAATTCACCCCTCCACTTT. Translation gives CAASGESNSPLHF. J is TRBJ1-6 and V is TRBV10-3; maybe TRBD1 (6 bases). V gave up 11 bases and J gave up 7 bases, with 15 bases separating them. Germline V CDR1 and CDR2: ENHRY, SYGVKD. The CDR3 contains 13 residues.

Ten or more counts support this clone. V gene TRBV5-6 combines with J gene TRBJ2-3; possibly TRBD2 for D (6 bases). The V gene lost 2 bases and the J gene lost 0 bases, with 13 bases spanning the gap. This CDR3 region has 16 residues. The V gene's germline CDR1 is SGHDT and CDR2 YYEEEE. The CDR3: CASSFYAGTSTDTQYF. DNA for the CDR3: TGTGCCAGCAGCTTTTACGCGGGGACTAGCACAGATACGCAGTATTTT.

This clone was counted once. This chain uses TRBV25-1 with TRBJ2-1, with a possible D match to TRBD2 (5 bases). The CDR3 spans 15 residues. CDR1 is MGHDK, CDR2 SYGVNS, per germline. V shed 5 bases and J shed 8 bases, with 19 bases lying between them. For the CDR3, the DNA is TGTGCCAGCAGTCGGGGAGACACATTTGTCGATGAGCAGTTCTTC. It is translated as CASSRGDTFVDEQFF.

The chain is built from TRBV2 and TRBJ2-6; 7 bases map to TRBD1. The CDR3 is 15 amino acids. Trimming took 5 bases from V and 2 from J; bases not matched to a gene: 3. Germline V gene lookup returns CDR1 SNHLY and CDR2 FYNNEI. Here the CDR3 reads CASSRDRAGANVLTF. DNA of the CDR3: TGTGCCAGCAGTAGGGACAGAGCTGGGGCCAACGTCCTGACTTTC.

A few counts support this clone. The chain joins TRBV5-4 to TRBJ1-2; unclear D gene. The CDR3 sequence is 13 residues long. The V end lost 4 bases, the J end lost 5 bases, and 12 bases lay between the germline ends. From germline, CDR1 is SGHNT and CDR2 YYREEE (reference sequence). The CDR3 region is CASSRGGEYGYTF. The CDR3 nucleotides read TGTGCCAGCAGCCGCGGCGGGGAATATGGCTACACCTTC.

This clone appeared a few times. The V gene is TRBV28, the J gene TRBJ2-7; 7 positions match TRBD2. Trimming removed 5 bases from V and 0 bases from J; junction bases left unmatched: 7. Germline loops: CDR1 MDHEN, CDR2 SYDVKM. There are 15 residues in the CDR3. CDR3 residues: CASSAGGTTSYEQYF. The CDR3 DNA follows: TGTGCCAGCAGTGCCGGGGGGACTACCTCCTACGAGCAGTACTTC.

CDR3 loop: CASSLDRNEKLFF. Written as DNA, the CDR3 is TGTGCCAGCAGCTTGGACAGGAATGAAAAACTGTTTTTT. The J gene is TRBJ1-4, the V gene TRBV5-6; D may be TRBD1 (5 bases). Trimming took 0 bases from V and 5 from J, leaving 5 bases between them. CDR3 length equals 13 residues. The germline V gene encodes CDR1 SGHDT and CDR2 YYEEEE.

This chain joins TRBV6-1 and TRBJ2-3; D unresolved. The CDR3 length is 11 residues. Trimming pared 9 bases from V and 1 base from J, leaving 5 bases between. Germline values: CDR1 MNHNS, CDR2 SASEGT. The CDR3 sequence: CARECTDTQYF. The CDR3 DNA is TGTGCCAGGGAGTGCACAGATACGCAGTATTTT.

The CDR3: CASSKGGGRGQAEQYF. CDR3 coding DNA: TGTGCCAGCAGCAAAGGAGGGGGAAGGGGGCAGGCCGAGCAGTACTTC. This rearrangement joins TRBV27 to TRBJ2-7, with D possibly being TRBD1 (7 bases). The length of the CDR3 is 16 residues. The germline V and J ends were trimmed by 6 bases and 6 bases, with 24 bases remaining between them. The germline V gene encodes CDR1 MNHEY and CDR2 SMNVEV (reference sequence).

V usage is TRBV30 and J usage is TRBJ2-2; no reliable D call. This CDR3 region has 13 residues. V was clipped by 4 bases and J by 5 bases, with 11 bases between them. The germline V gene encodes CDR1 GTSNPN and CDR2 SVGIG (reference sequence). The CDR3 nucleotides are TGTGCCTGGAAGTCAGGTGGGACCGGGGAGCTGTTTTTT. Encoded protein: CAWKSGGTGELFF.

The gene calls are TRBV11-2 and TRBJ2-7; 8 bases fit TRBD1. This CDR3 spans 17 amino acids. V lost 1 base, J lost 3 bases, and 11 bases stayed unmatched. CDR1 and CDR2 from the germline V gene are SGHAT and FQNNGV. The chain's CDR3 is CASSLGPGTGRVYEQYF. CDR3 DNA sequence: TGTGCCAGCAGCTTAGGACCCGGGACAGGAAGGGTCTACGAGCAGTACTTC.